This TCR beta chain derives from a study of blood T cell repertoires in COVID-19. The repertoire was sequenced with immunoSEQ multiplex PCR; TCRdb's copy has only in-frame clones and lacks some. Of 180,000 or so clones listed, about 87% are singletons. The CDR3 is 14 amino acids. The germline CDR1 and CDR2 sequences are SGHRS and YFSETQ. The ends lost 1 base at V and 8 bases at J; junction bases unmatched: 8. Material: peripheral blood. The chain joins TRBV5-1 to TRBJ1-2, with 7 bases lining up with TRBD1. This sequence originates from a man in his forties with active or convalescent COVID-19. CDR3 in amino acids: CASSLSGTVEGYTF. CDR3 bases: TGCGCCAGCAGCTTGAGTGGGACAGTAGAAGGCTACACCTTC.